This TCR beta chain is drawn from a study of T cell repertoires in cytomegalovirus infection. Germline CDR1 and CDR2: SGHTA and FQGTGA. The CDR3 is made up of 15 amino acids. The junction had 9 bases not matched to a gene; V was cut back by 2 bases and J by 8 bases. One entry per CDR3 protein, called by TCRdb with MiXCR from the reads. This table has 200,000 or so distinct CDR3 sequences, 28% appearing once. This clonotype was observed once. The TCR sequence derives from a human donor in good health (CMV status not recorded). Some clones in this sample may be carry-over from other donors' samples. The specimen was PBMCs. The V call is TRBV7-3, the J call TRBJ2-3; 8 nucleotides agree with TRBD2. The DNA of the CDR3 is TGTGCCAGCAGCTTAGGGGGCGGGGGGTCGGCTACGCAGTATTTT. It codes for CASSLGGGGSATQYF.